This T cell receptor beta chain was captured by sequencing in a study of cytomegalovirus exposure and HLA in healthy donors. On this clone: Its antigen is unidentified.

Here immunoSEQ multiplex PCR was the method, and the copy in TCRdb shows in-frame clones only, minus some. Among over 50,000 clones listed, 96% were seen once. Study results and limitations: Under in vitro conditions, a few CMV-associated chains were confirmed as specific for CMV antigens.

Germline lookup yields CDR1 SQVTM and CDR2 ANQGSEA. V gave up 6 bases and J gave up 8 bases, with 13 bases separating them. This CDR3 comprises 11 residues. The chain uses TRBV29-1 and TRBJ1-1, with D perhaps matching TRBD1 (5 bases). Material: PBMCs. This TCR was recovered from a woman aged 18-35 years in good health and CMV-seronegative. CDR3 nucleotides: TGCAGCGTCAGCACCAGGGTCGAAGCTTTCTTT. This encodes CSVSTRVEAFF. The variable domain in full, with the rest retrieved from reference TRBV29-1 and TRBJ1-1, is SAVISQKPSRDICQRGTSLTIQCQVDSQVTMMFWYRQQPGQSLTLIATANQGSEATYESGFVIDKFPISRPNLTFSTLTVSNMSPEDSSIYLCSVSTRVEAFFGQGTRLTVV.